The T cell receptor beta chain described here comes from a study of CD8 T cells in Susac syndrome. Reverse transcription of about 0.45 to 1 ug RNA used random hexamers. TCRdb ran MiXCR on the immunoSEQ multiplex PCR reads and lists one entry per CDR3 protein. This table has about 120,000 distinct CDR3 sequences, 96% appearing once. V was clipped by 5 bases and J by 9 bases, with 12 bases between them. CDR3 size: 12 residues. This TCR was sampled from a human donor with Susac syndrome. The J gene is TRBJ2-3, the V gene TRBV12-3 or TRBV12-4, with D possibly being TRBD1 or TRBD2 (5 bases each). Sequencing was done on a sample of CD4+ T cells from PBMCs. The CDR3 DNA reads as TGTGCCAGCAGTGGGGGATTGGACACGCAGTATTTT. Encoded protein: CASSGGLDTQYF.